This T cell receptor beta chain was found in a study of shared clonotypes between healthy human individuals. Some clones are missing from TCRdb's copy, which holds only in-frame ones; the method was immunoSEQ multiplex PCR. This sample has some 1.5 million clones; approximately 98% occur once, and the top ten carry 0.4% to 0.55%. For this clone: Its antigen is undetermined.

Broader study findings: Unshared clonotypes carried lower generation probabilities than those common to all four donors.

With 5 bases removed from V and 1 base from J, the gap between germline ends came to 12 bases. Germline-derived CDR1 and CDR2 are MNHEY and SVGAGI. The CDR3 has 15 amino acids. The J gene is TRBJ2-1, the V gene TRBV6-5, with a weak D call TRBD2 (6 bases). Sequencing input: naive CD4+ T cells sorted from blood. The subset is: CD45RA+ positively selected. The sequence was collected from a man younger than 45 in good health. CDR3 loop: CASSAGPLSYNEQFF. DNA for the CDR3: TGTGCCAGCAGTGCGGGACCGCTGTCCTACAATGAGCAGTTCTTC.